This TCR beta chain was identified during a study of T cell responses to AZD1222 COVID-19 vaccine. Sequencing was performed with immunoSEQ multiplex PCR; in TCRdb, only in-frame clones are kept and a portion is missing. This table holds some 60,000 clones, approximately 82% found once. Study-level findings and limits: Only six people who got AZD1222 tested seropositive at baseline. Repertoire sampling occurred only after the peak T cell response. Vaccine-associated CD4 TCRs ranged over spike, dominating at 160-218 and 743-854. Nearly half of spike-specific TCRs reportedly target variant regions that are unmutated in the B.1.351 and B.1.1.7 variants.

This CDR3 is built from 13 residues. V lost 8 bases to trimming and J lost 3 bases, with 13 bases between them. From germline, CDR1 is MNHEY and CDR2 SVGAGI. A remark on this clone: What it binds is unknown.

The rearrangement joins TRBV6-5 to TRBJ2-5; possibly TRBD2 for D (6 bases). Source: peripheral blood, taken on day 0 of AZD1222 vaccination. The source of this sequence is an adult in good health. DNA of the CDR3: TGTGCCAGCGGAAATAGCGGAGAAGAGACCCAGTACTTC. This sequence encodes CASGNSGEETQYF.